The 23 T cell receptor beta chains below come from one sample, sequenced in a study of technical replicates of blood from a few donors. Sequenced by immunoSEQ multiplex PCR; TCRdb stores in-frame clones only, minus some. The table lists just over 75,000 clones, 93% of them singletons, with 0.35% to 0.45% in the top ten. Sequences were obtained from T cells isolated from PBMCs. Source of these receptors: a human donor in good health.

The CDR3 bases are TGTGCCAGCAGCCTGGGACAGATGAACACCGGGGAGCTGTTTTTT. Translated: CASSLGQMNTGELFF. The V gene is TRBV7-3, the J gene TRBJ2-2; 7 bases match TRBD1. Germline values: CDR1 SGHTA, CDR2 FQGTGA. There are 15 residues in the CDR3. The V segment lost 5 bases and the J segment 1 base; nucleotides outside the gene matches: 4.

The V gene is TRBV27, the J gene TRBJ2-5, with D unresolved. The V gene lost 0 bases and the J gene lost 1 base, with 12 bases spanning the gap. The CDR3 length is 16 residues. Per germline, CDR1 MNHEY and CDR2 SMNVEV (reference sequence). CDR3 sequence: CASSLSMAGFQETQYF. The CDR3 DNA is TGTGCCAGCAGTTTATCGATGGCCGGGTTCCAAGAGACCCAGTACTTC.

The CDR3 region is CASKQGTLTDTQYF. In DNA, the CDR3 is TGCGCCAGCAAACAGGGGACCCTCACAGATACGCAGTATTTT. V and J are TRBV5-1 and TRBJ2-3; 7 bases are a match to TRBD1. V was clipped by 6 bases and J by 2 bases; unmatched bases: 6. Germline CDR1 SGHRS, CDR2 YFSETQ. This CDR3 is built from 14 residues.

A single count supports this clone. The rearrangement joins TRBV7-8 to TRBJ1-1, with TRBD1 as a possible D gene (5 bases). Per the germline V gene, CDR1 is SGHVS and CDR2 is FQNEAQ. Trimming removed 5 bases at V and 5 bases at J, with 9 bases between. The CDR3 runs to 12 residues. The CDR3: CASSPDRTEAFF. Written as DNA, the CDR3 is TGTGCCAGCAGCCCTGACAGAACTGAAGCTTTCTTT.

This chain links TRBV5-1 with TRBJ2-5; 11 bases agree with TRBD1. CDR1 and CDR2 (germline): SGHRS, YFSETQ. J was trimmed by 5 bases and V by 2 bases; bases with no gene match: 5. The CDR3 totals 15 residues. CDR3: CASSFRTGGAETQYF. The DNA of the CDR3 is TGCGCCAGCAGCTTCCGGACAGGGGGCGCGGAGACCCAGTACTTC.

The chain employs TRBV7-9 and TRBJ2-7, with 12 bases identical to TRBD1. Germline V gives CDR1 SEHNR, CDR2 FQNEAQ (reference sequence). V trimming: 3 bases; J trimming: 8 bases; junction bases outside the gene matches: 11. The CDR3 runs to 16 residues. The CDR3 region is CASSLGTGGARGQQYF. The CDR3 DNA reads TGTGCCAGCAGCTTGGGGACAGGGGGCGCGAGGGGCCAGCAGTACTTC. The whole variable domain, filled in from reference TRBV7-9 and TRBJ2-7, reads DTGVSQNPRHKITKRGQNVTFRCDPISEHNRLYWYRQTLGQGPEFLTYFQNEAQLEKSRLLSDRFSAERPKGSFSTLEIQRTEQGDSAMYLCASSLGTGGARGQQYFGPGTRLTVT.

The V and J genes are TRBV10-2 and TRBJ2-1; tentatively, D is TRBD2 (6 bases). This CDR3 spans 11 amino acids. Trimming removed 9 bases at V and 6 bases at J, with 9 bases between. Germline lookup yields CDR1 WSHSY and CDR2 SAAADI. The CDR3 DNA sequence: TGCGCCAGTGAACTAGCCAATGAGCAGTTCTTC. It yields the protein CASELANEQFF.

A single count supports this clone. The V and J genes are TRBV27 and TRBJ1-2, with D perhaps TRBD1 (6 bases). This CDR3 is 13 amino acids long. Per the germline V gene, CDR1 is MNHEY and CDR2 is SMNVEV (reference sequence). The V and J ends lost 6 bases and 6 bases respectively, with 14 bases between them. CDR3 in DNA: TGTGCCAGCAGCTTAGTGGACAGCAATGGCTACACCTTC. Residues: CASSLVDSNGYTF.

The chain employs TRBV4-1 and TRBJ2-4; maybe TRBD1 (5 bases). The germline gives CDR1 MGHRA, CDR2 YSYEKL. The CDR3 sequence is 13 residues long. V was pared by 4 bases and J by 5 bases, with 9 bases between. For the CDR3, the DNA is TGCGCCAGCAGCCCCACAGGTCAAAACATTCAGTACTTC. Amino acid sequence: CASSPTGQNIQYF.

The V and J genes are TRBV4-1 and TRBJ2-2, with D possibly TRBD1 on 5 matching bases. Per the germline V gene, CDR1 is MGHRA and CDR2 is YSYEKL. This CDR3 is 14 amino acids long. Trimming pared 0 bases from V and 7 bases from J, leaving 9 bases between. The CDR3 DNA follows: TGCGCCAGCAGCCAAGACAGGGAAATCGGGGAGCTGTTTTTT. It codes for CASSQDREIGELFF.

This chain links TRBV18 with TRBJ2-3, with TRBD2 matching 8 bases. Germline values: CDR1 KGHSH, CDR2 LQKENI. The CDR3 is made up of 19 amino acids. Unmatched junction bases numbered 15, after V lost 0 bases and J lost 4 bases. The CDR3 bases are TGTGCCAGCTCACCACCGGAAAATAACATCGGGCGGGAGGCAGATACGCAGTATTTT. This encodes CASSPPENNIGREADTQYF.

The V gene is TRBV7-6, the J gene TRBJ2-1; TRBD2 agrees at 7 bases. In germline, CDR1 is SGHVS, CDR2 FNYEAQ. V gave up 4 bases and J gave up 5 bases; unmatched junction bases: 2. The CDR3 totals 13 residues. The CDR3 here is CASSWGGNNEQFF. CDR3 coding DNA: TGTGCCAGCAGCTGGGGGGGTAACAATGAGCAGTTCTTC.

Worth noting for this clone: Germline and junction disagree at one end, which may indicate a read error. This chain joins TRBV7-7 and TRBJ2-3; D is ambiguous. The CDR3 extends over 13 amino acids. In germline, CDR1 is SSHAT, CDR2 FNYEAQ (reference sequence). CDR3 sequence reads: CASSSERTDTQYF. The DNA of the CDR3 is TGTGCTAGCAGCTCGGAGCGCACAGATACGCAGTATTTT.

In nucleotides, the CDR3 is TGTGCCAGCAGCTTAGGGGGGATCGCTGAAGCTTTCTTT. Protein sequence: CASSLGGIAEAFF. This chain connects TRBV27 to TRBJ1-1, with a tentative D call TRBD1 (6 bases). There are 13 residues in the CDR3. V was pared by 6 bases and J by 6 bases, with 14 bases between. Germline lookup yields CDR1 MNHEY and CDR2 SMNVEV (reference sequence).

The count of this clone is one. J is TRBJ2-7 and V is TRBV28; no clear D. The V gene's germline CDR1 is MDHEN and CDR2 SYDVKM. The V and J ends lost 3 bases and 2 bases respectively, with 8 bases between them. The CDR3 sequence is 13 residues long. CDR3 amino acids: CASSFRNTYEQYF. The CDR3 DNA reads TGTGCCAGCAGTTTCAGGAATACCTACGAGCAGTACTTC.

The chain couples TRBV27 to TRBJ1-1, with D perhaps TRBD1 (5 bases). Trimming took 9 bases from V and 5 from J, leaving 25 bases between them. The CDR3 runs to 16 residues. Germline CDR1 and CDR2: MNHEY and SMNVEV (reference sequence). The CDR3 DNA follows: TGTGCCAGTTTACCTCTTCCTTTGCAGGGTAGAACTGAAGCTTTCTTT. It encodes CASLPLPLQGRTEAFF.

The rearrangement links TRBV19 to TRBJ2-7, with a weak D call TRBD1 (6 bases). Germline values: CDR1 LNHDA, CDR2 SQIVND (reference sequence). V lost 6 bases to trimming and J lost 4 bases, with 19 bases between them. The CDR3 has 15 amino acids. This CDR3 is CASRQGHDERYEQYF. The DNA for the CDR3 is TGTGCCAGTAGGCAGGGACACGACGAGAGGTACGAGCAGTACTTC.

The J gene is TRBJ2-1, the V gene TRBV11-2; TRBD2 agrees at 11 bases. The ends lost 1 base at V and 7 bases at J; junction bases unmatched: 3. The germline gives CDR1 SGHAT, CDR2 FQNNGV. This CDR3 has 15 residues. The CDR3 loop is CASSLGRTSGNEQFF. CDR3 in DNA: TGTGCCAGCAGCTTAGGGAGGACTAGCGGGAATGAGCAGTTCTTC.

V is TRBV5-4 and J is TRBJ2-1; D is perhaps TRBD2 (6 bases). Trimming pared 4 bases from V and 7 bases from J, leaving 18 bases between. CDR1 is SGHNT and CDR2 is YYREEE in the germline V gene (reference sequence). The CDR3 totals 15 residues. The CDR3 DNA reads TGTGCCAGCAGCCCATGGGGAGGCGGAGATAATGAGCAGTTCTTC. Translation: CASSPWGGGDNEQFF.

V gene TRBV27 combines with J gene TRBJ1-4; TRBD1 aligns across 8 bases. Germline V gene data show CDR1 as MNHEY and CDR2 as SMNVEV (reference sequence). V was clipped by 8 bases and J by 8 bases; unmatched bases: 7. There are 13 residues in the CDR3. CDR3 region: CASSDRVAEKLFF. CDR3 DNA: TGTGCCAGCTCGGACAGGGTGGCCGAAAAACTGTTTTTT.

This sequence joins TRBV11-3 and TRBJ1-2; TRBD1 agrees at 9 bases. The ends lost 5 bases at V and 3 bases at J; junction bases unmatched: 4. CDR1 is SGHNT and CDR2 is YENEEA in the germline V gene. This CDR3 comprises 14 residues. CDR3 amino acids: CASSPRDRDYGYTF. DNA for the CDR3: TGTGCCAGCAGCCCCCGGGACAGGGACTATGGCTACACCTTC.

J is TRBJ1-1 and V is TRBV30; maybe TRBD1 (6 bases). The V gene lost 2 bases and the J gene lost 9 bases, with 10 bases spanning the gap. CDR1 is GTSNPN and CDR2 is SVGIG in the germline V gene (reference sequence). CDR3 length equals 11 residues. This CDR3 reads CAWSLGTKAFF. The CDR3 DNA is TGTGCCTGGAGTCTCGGGACAAAAGCTTTCTTT. The whole variable domain, remainder taken from reference TRBV30 and TRBJ1-1, is SQTIHQWPATLVQPVGSPLSLECTVEGTSNPNLYWYRQAAGRGLQLLFYSVGIGQISSEVPQNLSASRPQDRQFILSSKKLLLSDSGFYLCAWSLGTKAFFGQGTRLTVV.

This chain connects TRBV4-1 to TRBJ1-5; D gene unclear. This CDR3 comprises 15 residues. Trimming pared 1 base from V and 3 bases from J, leaving 10 bases between. Germline lookup yields CDR1 MGHRA and CDR2 YSYEKL. CDR3 sequence: CASSQGRDFNQPQHF. Written as DNA, the CDR3 is TGCGCCAGCAGCCAAGGGAGGGATTTCAATCAGCCCCAGCATTTT.